This T cell receptor (beta chain) is from a study of Ad26.COV2.S vaccination and SARS-CoV-2 variants. Study in general: Each vaccinee took Ad26.COV2.S intramuscularly, once or twice 56 days apart. Study-wide results and limits: Non-spike TCR breadth was similar in vaccine and placebo recipients. People who got the vaccine had more spike-specific TCR breadth than people who got placebo.

The treatment was: 15 to 20 received Ad26.COV2.S at low or high dose, single or two shots; a few received placebo; per-sample allocation not given. The investigators took samples on day 63 after the first vaccine or placebo injection. An Ad26 vector that expressed Wuhan-strain SARS-CoV-2 spike constituted the vaccine. A word on this clone: Antigen unknown.

Clones were read by immunoSEQ multiplex PCR, and TCRdb kept only the in-frame ones, dropping some. The sample contains 250,000 to 300,000 clones, roughly 86% of which appear only once. Germline loops: CDR1 SGDLS, CDR2 YYNGEE. V lost 4 bases, J lost 0 bases, and 9 bases lay in between. The CDR3 length is 14 residues. This chain uses TRBV9 with TRBJ2-3; no clear D. This material consisted of peripheral blood, taken in a trial of Ad26.COV2.S vaccine versus placebo. This receptor was identified in a person aged 18-65 years who received the Ad26.COV2.S COVID-19 vaccine or a placebo. In DNA form, the CDR3 reads TGTGCCAGCAGCATGTTTGGGAGCACAGATACGCAGTATTTT. Encoded protein: CASSMFGSTDTQYF.